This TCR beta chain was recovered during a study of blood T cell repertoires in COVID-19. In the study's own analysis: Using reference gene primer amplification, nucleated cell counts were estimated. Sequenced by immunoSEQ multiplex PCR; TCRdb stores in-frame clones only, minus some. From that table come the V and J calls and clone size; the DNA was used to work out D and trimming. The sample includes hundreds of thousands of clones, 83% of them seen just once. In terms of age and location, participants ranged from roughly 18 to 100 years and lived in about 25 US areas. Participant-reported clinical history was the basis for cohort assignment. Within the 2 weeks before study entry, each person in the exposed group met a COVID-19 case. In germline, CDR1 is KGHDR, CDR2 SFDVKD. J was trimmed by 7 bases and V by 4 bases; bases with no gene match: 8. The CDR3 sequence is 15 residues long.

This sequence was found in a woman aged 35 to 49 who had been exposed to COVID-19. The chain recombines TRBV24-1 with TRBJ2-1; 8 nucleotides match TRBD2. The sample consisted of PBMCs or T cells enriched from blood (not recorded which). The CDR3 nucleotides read TGTGCCACCAGTGACCATCGGGGGGGCAGGAATGAGCAGTTCTTC. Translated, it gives CATSDHRGGRNEQFF.